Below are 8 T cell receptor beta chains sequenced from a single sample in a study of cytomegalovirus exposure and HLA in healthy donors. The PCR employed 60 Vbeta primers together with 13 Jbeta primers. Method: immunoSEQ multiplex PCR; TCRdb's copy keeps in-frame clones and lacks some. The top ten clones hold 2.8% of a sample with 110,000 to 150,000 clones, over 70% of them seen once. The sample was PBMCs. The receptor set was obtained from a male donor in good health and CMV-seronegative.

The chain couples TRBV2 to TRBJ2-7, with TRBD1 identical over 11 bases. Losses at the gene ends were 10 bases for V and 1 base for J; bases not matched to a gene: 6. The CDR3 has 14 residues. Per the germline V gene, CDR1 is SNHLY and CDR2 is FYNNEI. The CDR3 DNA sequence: TGTGCCATAACCCGGGACAGGGGGTCCTACGAGCAGTACTTC. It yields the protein CAITRDRGSYEQYF.

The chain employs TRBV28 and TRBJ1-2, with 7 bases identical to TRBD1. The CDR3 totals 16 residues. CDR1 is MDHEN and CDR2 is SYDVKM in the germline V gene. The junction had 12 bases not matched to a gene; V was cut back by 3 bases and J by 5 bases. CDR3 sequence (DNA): TGTGCCAGCAGTTTCCACTCCACAGGGGCTCTATATGGCTACACCTTC. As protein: CASSFHSTGALYGYTF.

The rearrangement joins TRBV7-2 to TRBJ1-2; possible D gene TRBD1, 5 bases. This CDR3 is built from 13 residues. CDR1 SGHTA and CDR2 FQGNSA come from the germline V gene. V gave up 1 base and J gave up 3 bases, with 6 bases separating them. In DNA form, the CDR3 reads TGTGCCAGCAGCTTAGGGGGGGACTATGGCTACACCTTC. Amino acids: CASSLGGDYGYTF.

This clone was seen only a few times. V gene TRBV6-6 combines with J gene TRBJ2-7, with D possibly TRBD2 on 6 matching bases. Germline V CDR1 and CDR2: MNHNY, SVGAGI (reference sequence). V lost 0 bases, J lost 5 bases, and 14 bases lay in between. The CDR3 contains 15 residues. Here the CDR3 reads CASSYSPYPGDEQYF. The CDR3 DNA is TGTGCCAGCAGTTACTCCCCCTACCCGGGGGACGAGCAGTACTTC.

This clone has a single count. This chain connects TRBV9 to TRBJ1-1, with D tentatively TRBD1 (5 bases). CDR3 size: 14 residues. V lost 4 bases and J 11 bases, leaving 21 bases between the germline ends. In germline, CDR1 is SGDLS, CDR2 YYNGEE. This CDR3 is CASSSKTRGGGAFF. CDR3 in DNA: TGTGCCAGCAGCTCTAAGACCCGCGGTGGGGGGGCTTTCTTT.

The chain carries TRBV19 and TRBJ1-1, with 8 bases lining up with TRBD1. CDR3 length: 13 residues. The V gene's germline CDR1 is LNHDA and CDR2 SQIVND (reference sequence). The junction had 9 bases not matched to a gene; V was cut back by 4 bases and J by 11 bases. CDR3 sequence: CASSTPLTGEAFF. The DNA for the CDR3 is TGTGCCAGTAGTACCCCTCTGACAGGGGAGGCTTTCTTT.

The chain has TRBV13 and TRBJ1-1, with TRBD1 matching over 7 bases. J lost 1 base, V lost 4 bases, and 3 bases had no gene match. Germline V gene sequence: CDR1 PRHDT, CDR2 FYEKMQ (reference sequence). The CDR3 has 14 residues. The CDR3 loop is CASSSRGKNTEAFF. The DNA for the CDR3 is TGTGCCAGCAGCTCCAGGGGGAAGAACACTGAAGCTTTCTTT. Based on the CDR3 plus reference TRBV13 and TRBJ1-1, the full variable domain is AAGVIQSPRHLIKEKRETATLKCYPIPRHDTVYWYQQGPGQDPQFLISFYEKMQSDKGSIPDRFSAQQFSDYHSELNMSSLELGDSALYFCASSSRGKNTEAFFGQGTRLTVV.

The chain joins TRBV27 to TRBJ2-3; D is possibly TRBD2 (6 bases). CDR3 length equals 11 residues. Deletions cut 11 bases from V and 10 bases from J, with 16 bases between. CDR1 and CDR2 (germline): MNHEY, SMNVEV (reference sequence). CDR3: CACGAGMAQYF. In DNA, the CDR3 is TGTGCCTGTGGGGCGGGAATGGCGCAGTATTTT.